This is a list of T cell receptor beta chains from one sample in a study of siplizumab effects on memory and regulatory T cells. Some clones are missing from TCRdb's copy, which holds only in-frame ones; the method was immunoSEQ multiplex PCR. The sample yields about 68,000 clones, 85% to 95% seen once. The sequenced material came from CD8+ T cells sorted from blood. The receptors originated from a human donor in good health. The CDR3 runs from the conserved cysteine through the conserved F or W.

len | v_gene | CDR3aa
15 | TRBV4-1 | CASSQEGRGQETQYF
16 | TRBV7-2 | CASRQGDSGGTDTQYF
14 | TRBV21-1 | CASSKTHRNQPQHF
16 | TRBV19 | CASSIGTGTAYNEQFF
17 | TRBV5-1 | CASSLVRAGGQQETQYF
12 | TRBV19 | CASSPSGYGYTF
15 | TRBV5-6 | CASSLVRGVSGGYTF
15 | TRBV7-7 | CASSLGGGPYNEQFF
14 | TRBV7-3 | CASSLTPGGPEQYF
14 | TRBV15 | CATSRPGQIYGYTF
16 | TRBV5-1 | CASSQTSTDNTGELFF
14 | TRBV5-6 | CASSPIGGYTEAFF
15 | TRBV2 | CASSGGTTVNEKLFF
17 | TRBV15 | CATSRDWGSDYSYEQYF
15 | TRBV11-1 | CASSLGQGSSGELFF
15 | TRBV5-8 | CASSQLQGAGGELFF
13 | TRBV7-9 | CAGLDGNTGELFF